The rows below give T cell receptor beta chains drawn from one sample of a study of identical twins. Using its own MiXCR run on the 5' RACE reads, TCRdb lists one record per CDR3 protein. The sample records around 480,000 distinct CDR3 sequences, around 14% being singletons. These same data were also listed under a study on yellow fever vaccine responses in identical twins.

Sample: CD4+ T cells sorted from blood. Every receptor here comes from a woman between 18 and 30 years old in good health. Both conserved end residues are part of each CDR3. A D gene is named only where the DNA matches it firmly. Clone size is shown for a subset of rows, as once, few, many or a class of expanded clone.

CSARRSSGADTQYF TGCAGTGCTAGAAGGTCTAGCGGGGCAGATACGCAGTATTTT TRBJ2-3 TRBV20-1 - TRBD2
CASSLFPQGGGELFF TGTGCCAGCAGTTTATTTCCTCAAGGGGGCGGGGAGCTGTTTTTT TRBJ2-2 TRBV27 - -
CASSPLRQDQETQYF TGTGCCAGCAGTCCCCTACGACAGGACCAAGAGACCCAGTACTTC TRBJ2-5 TRBV12-3/TRBV12-4 - -
CASSELLIGQYF TGTGCCAGCAGTGAACTTTTAATCGGGCAGTACTTC TRBJ2-7 TRBV2 - -
CASTNWGSGANVLTF TGTGCCAGCACAAACTGGGGATCTGGGGCCAACGTCCTGACTTTC TRBJ2-6 TRBV6-1 - -
CSVDDTSTDTQYF TGCAGCGTTGATGATACTAGCACAGATACGCAGTATTTT TRBJ2-3 TRBV29-1 few -
CAISALGEKLFF TGTGCCATCAGCGCTCTGGGGGAAAAACTGTTTTTT TRBJ1-4 TRBV10-3 few -
CASSPNTDRVGYGYTF TGTGCCAGCAGCCCTAACACGGACAGGGTTGGCTATGGCTACACCTTC TRBJ1-2 TRBV6-1 few TRBD1
CASSPTGPANYGYTF TGCGCCAGCAGCCCGACAGGACCAGCTAACTATGGCTACACCTTC TRBJ1-2 TRBV5-1 - -
CASSLLDANTGELFFF - TRBJ2-2 TRBV27 few -
CASSFWAGDNEQFF TGTGCCAGCAGTTTTTGGGCGGGAGACAATGAGCAGTTCTTC TRBJ2-1 TRBV12-3/TRBV12-4 few TRBD2
CATWGTGNYGYTF TGTGCCACCTGGGGGACAGGGAACTATGGCTACACCTTC TRBJ1-2 TRBV28 - TRBD1
CASSPRRDLNTEAFF TGTGCCAGCAGCCCCAGGCGGGACCTGAACACTGAAGCTTTCTTT TRBJ1-1 TRBV3-1 - -